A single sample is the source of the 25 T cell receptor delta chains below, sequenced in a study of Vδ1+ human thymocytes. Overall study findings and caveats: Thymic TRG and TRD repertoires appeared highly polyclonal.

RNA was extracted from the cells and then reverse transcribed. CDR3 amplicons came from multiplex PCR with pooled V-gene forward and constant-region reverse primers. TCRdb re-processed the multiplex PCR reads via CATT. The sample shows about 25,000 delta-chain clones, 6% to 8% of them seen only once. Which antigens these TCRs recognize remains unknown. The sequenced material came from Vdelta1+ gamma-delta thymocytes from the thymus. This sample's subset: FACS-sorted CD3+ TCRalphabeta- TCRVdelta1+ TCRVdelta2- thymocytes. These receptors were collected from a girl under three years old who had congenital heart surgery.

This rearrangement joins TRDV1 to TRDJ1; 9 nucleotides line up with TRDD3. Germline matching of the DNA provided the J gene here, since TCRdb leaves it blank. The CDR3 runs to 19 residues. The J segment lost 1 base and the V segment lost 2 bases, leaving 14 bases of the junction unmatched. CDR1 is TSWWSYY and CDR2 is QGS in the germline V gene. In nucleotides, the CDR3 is TGTGCTCTTGGGGAAGTACTGGGGGAATACAATGGGGGCACCGATAAACTCATCTTT. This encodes CALGEVLGEYNGGTDKLIF.

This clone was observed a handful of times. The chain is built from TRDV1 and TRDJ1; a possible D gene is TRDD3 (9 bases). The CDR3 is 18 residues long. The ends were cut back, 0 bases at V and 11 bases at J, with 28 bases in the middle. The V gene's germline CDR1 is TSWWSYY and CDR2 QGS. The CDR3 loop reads CALGELPIFLQGIRWLIF. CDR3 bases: TGTGCTCTTGGGGAACTCCCGATCTTCCTACAGGGGATACGCTGGCTCATCTTT.

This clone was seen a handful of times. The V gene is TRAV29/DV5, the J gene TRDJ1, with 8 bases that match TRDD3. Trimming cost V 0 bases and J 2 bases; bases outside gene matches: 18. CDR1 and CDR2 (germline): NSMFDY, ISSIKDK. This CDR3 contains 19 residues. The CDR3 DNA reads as TGTGCAGCAAGCGTTTACTTCGCGGACCGGGGGATAAAGACCGATAAACTCATCTTT. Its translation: CAASVYFADRGIKTDKLIF.

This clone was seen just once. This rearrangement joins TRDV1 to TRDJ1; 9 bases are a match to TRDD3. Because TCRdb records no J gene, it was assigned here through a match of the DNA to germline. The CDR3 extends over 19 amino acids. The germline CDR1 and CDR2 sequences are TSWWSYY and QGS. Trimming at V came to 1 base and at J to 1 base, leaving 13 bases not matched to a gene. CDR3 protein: CALGEQSPYWGSRTDKLIF. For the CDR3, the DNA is TGTGCTCTTGGGGAACAGAGCCCGTACTGGGGGAGTCGCACCGATAAACTCATCTTT.

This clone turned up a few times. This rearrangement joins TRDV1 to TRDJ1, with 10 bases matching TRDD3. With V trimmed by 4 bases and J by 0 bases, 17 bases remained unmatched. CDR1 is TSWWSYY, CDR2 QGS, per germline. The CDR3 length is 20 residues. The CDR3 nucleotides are TGTGCTCTTGGGGTCCTCCGACCCAGGATGGGGGATACAGACACCGATAAACTCATCTTT. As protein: CALGVLRPRMGDTDTDKLIF.

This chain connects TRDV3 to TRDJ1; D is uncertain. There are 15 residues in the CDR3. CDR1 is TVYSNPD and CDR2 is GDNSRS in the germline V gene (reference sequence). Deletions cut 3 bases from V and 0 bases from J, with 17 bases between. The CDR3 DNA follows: TGTGCCTTACCCCCTCCCGACACGTACACCGATAAACTCATCTTT. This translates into CALPPPDTYTDKLIF.

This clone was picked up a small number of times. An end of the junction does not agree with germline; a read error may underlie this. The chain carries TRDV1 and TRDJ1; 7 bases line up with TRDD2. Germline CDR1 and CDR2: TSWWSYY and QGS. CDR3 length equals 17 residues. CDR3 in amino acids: CALGEALYSYHTDKPIF. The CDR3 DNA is TGTGCTCTTGGGGAAGCTCTTTATTCCTACCACACCGATAAACCCATCTTT.

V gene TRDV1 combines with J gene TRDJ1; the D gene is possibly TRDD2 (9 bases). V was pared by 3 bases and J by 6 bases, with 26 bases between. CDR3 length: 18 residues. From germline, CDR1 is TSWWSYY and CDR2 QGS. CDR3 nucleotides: TGTGCTCTTGGGGAGGGGCCTTCCTACCGGCTGGGGGACCATAAACTCATCTTT. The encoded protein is CALGEGPSYRLGDHKLIF.

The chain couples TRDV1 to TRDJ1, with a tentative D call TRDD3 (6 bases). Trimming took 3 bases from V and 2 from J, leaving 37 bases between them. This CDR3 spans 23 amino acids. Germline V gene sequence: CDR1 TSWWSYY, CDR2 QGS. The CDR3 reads CALGDRGKFFRLWVALRTDKLIF. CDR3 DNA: TGTGCTCTTGGGGATCGGGGGAAATTCTTCCGATTGTGGGTGGCTTTGCGGACCGATAAACTCATCTTT.

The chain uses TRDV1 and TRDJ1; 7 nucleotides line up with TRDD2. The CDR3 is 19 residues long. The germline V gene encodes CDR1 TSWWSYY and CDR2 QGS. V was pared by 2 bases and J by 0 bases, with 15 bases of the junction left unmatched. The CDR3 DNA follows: TGTGCTCTTGGGGAATCGACAGGCCTTCCTTCTGGGTACACCGATAAACTCATCTTT. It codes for CALGESTGLPSGYTDKLIF.

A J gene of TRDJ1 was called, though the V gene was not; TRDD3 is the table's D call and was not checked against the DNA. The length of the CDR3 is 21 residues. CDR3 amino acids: CALGEPPLPTSSGYLTDKLIF. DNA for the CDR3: TGTGCTCTTGGGGAACCTCCCCTTCCTACTTCGTCGGGATACCTCACCGATAAACTCATCTTT.

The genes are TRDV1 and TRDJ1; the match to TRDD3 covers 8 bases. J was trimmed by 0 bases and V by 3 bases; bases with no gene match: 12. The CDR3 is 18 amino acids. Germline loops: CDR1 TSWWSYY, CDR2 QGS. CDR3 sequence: CALGDGSTGGQYTDKLIF. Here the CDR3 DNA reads TGTGCTCTTGGGGACGGCAGTACTGGGGGTCAGTACACCGATAAACTCATCTTT.

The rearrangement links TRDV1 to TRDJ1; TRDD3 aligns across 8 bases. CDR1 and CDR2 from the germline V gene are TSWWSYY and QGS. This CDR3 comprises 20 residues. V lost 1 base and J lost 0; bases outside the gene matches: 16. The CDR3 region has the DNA TGTGCTCTTGGGGAACATCGGGTCCTACTCGACTGGGGGCACACCGATAAACTCATCTTT. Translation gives CALGEHRVLLDWGHTDKLIF.

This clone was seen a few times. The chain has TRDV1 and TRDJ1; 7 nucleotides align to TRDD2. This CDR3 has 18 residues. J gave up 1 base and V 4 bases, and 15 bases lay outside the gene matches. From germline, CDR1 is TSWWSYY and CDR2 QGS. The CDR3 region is CALGGPPSSDLPTDKLIF. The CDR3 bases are TGTGCTCTTGGGGGTCCACCTTCCTCCGACTTGCCCACCGATAAACTCATCTTT.

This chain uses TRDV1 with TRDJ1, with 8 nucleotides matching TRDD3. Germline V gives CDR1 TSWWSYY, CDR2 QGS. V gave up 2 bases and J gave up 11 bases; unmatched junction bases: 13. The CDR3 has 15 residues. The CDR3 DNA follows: TGTGCTCTTGGGGAATTTATTGTGGGGATACAAAGGCTCATCTTT. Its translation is CALGEFIVGIQRLIF.

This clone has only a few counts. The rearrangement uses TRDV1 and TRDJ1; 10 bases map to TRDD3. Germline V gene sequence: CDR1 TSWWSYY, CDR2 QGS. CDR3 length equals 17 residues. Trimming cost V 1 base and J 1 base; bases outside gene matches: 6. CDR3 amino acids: CALGERTGGSCTDKLIF. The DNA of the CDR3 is TGTGCTCTTGGGGAACGGACTGGGGGATCTTGCACCGATAAACTCATCTTT.

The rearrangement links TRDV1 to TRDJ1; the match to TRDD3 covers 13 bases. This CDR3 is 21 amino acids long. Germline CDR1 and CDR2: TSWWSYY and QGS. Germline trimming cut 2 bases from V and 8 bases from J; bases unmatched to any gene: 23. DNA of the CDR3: TGTGCTCTTGGGGAAAACATACCCGCGAACGGGGACTGGGGGATACGGAGCAAACTCATCTTT. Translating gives CALGENIPANGDWGIRSKLIF.

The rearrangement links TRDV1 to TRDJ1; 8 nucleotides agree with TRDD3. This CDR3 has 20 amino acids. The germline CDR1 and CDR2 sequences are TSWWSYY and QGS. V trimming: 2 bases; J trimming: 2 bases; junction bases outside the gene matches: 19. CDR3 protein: CALGEKESYSGGFRTDKLIF. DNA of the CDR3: TGTGCTCTTGGGGAAAAGGAGTCCTATAGTGGGGGATTTAGGACCGATAAACTCATCTTT.

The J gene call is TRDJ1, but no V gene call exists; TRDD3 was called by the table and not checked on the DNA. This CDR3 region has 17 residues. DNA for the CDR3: TGTGCTCTTGGTGTCTCGTACTGGGGGATCCACACCGATAAACTCATCTTT. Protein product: CALGVSYWGIHTDKLIF.

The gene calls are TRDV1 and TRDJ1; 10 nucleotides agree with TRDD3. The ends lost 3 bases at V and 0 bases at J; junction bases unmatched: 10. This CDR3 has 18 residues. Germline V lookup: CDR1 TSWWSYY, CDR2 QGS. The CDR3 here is CALGDSYILGDYTDKLIF. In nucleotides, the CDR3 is TGTGCTCTTGGGGACTCCTACATACTGGGGGATTACACCGATAAACTCATCTTT.

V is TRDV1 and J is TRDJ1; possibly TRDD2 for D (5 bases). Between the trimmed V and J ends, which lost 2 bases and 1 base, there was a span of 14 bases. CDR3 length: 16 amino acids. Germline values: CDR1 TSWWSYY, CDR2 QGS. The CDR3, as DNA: TGTGCTCTTGGGGAAACGTCTTCCCCCGGCACCGATAAACTCATCTTT. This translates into CALGETSSPGTDKLIF.

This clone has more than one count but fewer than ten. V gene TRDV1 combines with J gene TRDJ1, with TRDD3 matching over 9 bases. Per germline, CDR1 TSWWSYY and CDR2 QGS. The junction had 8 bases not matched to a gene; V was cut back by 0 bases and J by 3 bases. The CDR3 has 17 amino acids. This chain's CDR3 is CALGELPRRGYADKLIF. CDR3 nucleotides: TGTGCTCTTGGGGAACTCCCCAGACGGGGATACGCCGATAAACTCATCTTT.

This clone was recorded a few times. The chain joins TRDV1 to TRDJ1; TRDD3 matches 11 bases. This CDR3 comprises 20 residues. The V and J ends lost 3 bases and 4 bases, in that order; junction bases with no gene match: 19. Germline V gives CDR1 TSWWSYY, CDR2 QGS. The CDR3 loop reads CALGDGRFPGGGYASDKLIF. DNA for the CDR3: TGTGCTCTTGGGGACGGCCGGTTCCCCGGTGGGGGATACGCGAGCGATAAACTCATCTTT.

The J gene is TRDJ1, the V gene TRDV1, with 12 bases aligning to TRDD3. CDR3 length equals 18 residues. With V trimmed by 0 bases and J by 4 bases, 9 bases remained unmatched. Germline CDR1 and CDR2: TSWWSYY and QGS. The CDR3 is CALGELLPGGYASDKLIF. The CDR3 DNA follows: TGTGCTCTTGGGGAACTGCTGCCTGGGGGATACGCGAGCGATAAACTCATCTTT.

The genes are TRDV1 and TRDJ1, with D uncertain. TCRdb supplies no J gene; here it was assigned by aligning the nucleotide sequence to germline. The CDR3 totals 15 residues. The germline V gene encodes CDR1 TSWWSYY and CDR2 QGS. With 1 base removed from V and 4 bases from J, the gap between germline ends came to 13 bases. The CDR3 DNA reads TGTGCTCTTGGGGAACGGCCCACGGCGGGCGATAAACTCATCTTT. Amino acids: CALGERPTAGDKLIF.